The 32 T cell receptor beta chains given below trace back to one sample, sequenced in a study of CD8+ T cells in alopecia areata. Extracted from the samples, RNA was reverse transcribed into cDNA to serve as the sequencing template. Here immunoSEQ multiplex PCR was the method, and the copy in TCRdb shows in-frame clones only, minus some. The repertoire includes roughly 150,000 clones, around two thirds of them detected once, and roughly a third sits in the top ten. Sequencing was done on a sample of CD8+ T cells sorted from blood. The origin of the receptors is a human donor in good health.

V usage is TRBV27 and J usage is TRBJ2-7, with 8 bases lining up with TRBD2. The CDR3 is made up of 15 amino acids. Per germline, CDR1 MNHEY and CDR2 SMNVEV (reference sequence). J gave up 2 bases and V 3 bases, and 6 bases lay outside the gene matches. The CDR3 spells CASSFLAGGTYEQYF. In DNA form, the CDR3 reads TGTGCCAGCAGTTTCCTGGCGGGAGGAACCTACGAGCAGTACTTC.

This clone has only a few counts. This chain links TRBV29-1 with TRBJ2-6, with TRBD1 identical over 11 bases. The CDR3 covers 18 residues. V shed 0 bases, J shed 0 bases, and the junction held 4 bases outside the gene matches. In germline, CDR1 is SQVTM, CDR2 ANQGSEA. CDR3 sequence reads: CSVEDGDRGISGANVLTF. CDR3 coding DNA: TGCAGCGTTGAAGATGGGGACAGGGGGATCTCTGGGGCCAACGTCCTGACTTTC.

This clone was detected only a few times. CDR3 sequence: CASMAAGTSNTEAFF. The CDR3, as DNA: TGTGCCAGCATGGCCGCCGGGACATCGAACACTGAAGCTTTCTTT. The chain is built from TRBV4-2 and TRBJ1-1, with D possibly TRBD1 on 6 matching bases. The CDR3 has 15 residues. The ends were cut back, 7 bases at V and 1 base at J, with 16 bases in the middle. Germline lookup yields CDR1 LGHNA and CDR2 YNFKEQ.

J is TRBJ2-1 and V is TRBV14; no clear D. The V end lost 1 base, the J end lost 7 bases, and 2 bases lay between the germline ends. Germline values: CDR1 SGHDN, CDR2 FVKESK. This CDR3 is built from 11 residues. Written as DNA, the CDR3 is TGTGCCAGCAGCCAAGGGAATGAGCAGTTCTTC. This translates into CASSQGNEQFF.

The chain recombines TRBV7-9 with TRBJ2-7; D perhaps matches TRBD1 (5 bases). This CDR3 has 13 residues. V was clipped by 5 bases and J by 3 bases, with 11 bases between them. Germline V gene data show CDR1 as SEHNR and CDR2 as FQNEAQ (reference sequence). The CDR3 DNA is TGTGCCAGCAGCCCGTGGGGCCTCTACGAGCAGTACTTC. It yields the protein CASSPWGLYEQYF.

The chain recombines TRBV27 with TRBJ1-2; D perhaps matches TRBD1 (5 bases). The CDR3 loop spans 13 amino acids. The V gene's germline CDR1 is MNHEY and CDR2 SMNVEV (reference sequence). V shed 8 bases and J shed 0 bases, with 10 bases lying between them. CDR3 bases: TGTGCCAGCCTGGAGGGGACTAACTATGGCTACACCTTC. It yields the protein CASLEGTNYGYTF.

This clone was recorded only once. The chain employs TRBV9 and TRBJ2-3; tentatively, D is TRBD1 or TRBD2 (5 bases each). The germline V gene encodes CDR1 SGDLS and CDR2 YYNGEE. The CDR3 runs to 17 residues. Trimming pared 3 bases from V and 3 bases from J, leaving 20 bases between. The CDR3 loop is CASSASDYRLNTDTQYF. The CDR3, as DNA: TGTGCCAGCAGCGCATCCGACTACAGGCTTAATACAGATACGCAGTATTTT. The full variable domain, its missing parts supplied by reference TRBV9 and TRBJ2-3, is DSGVTQTPKHLITATGQRVTLRCSPRSGDLSVYWYQQSLDQGLQFLIQYYNGEERAKGNILERFSAQQFPDLHSELNLSSLELGDSALYFCASSASDYRLNTDTQYFGPGTRLTVL.

The CDR3 loop is CASSRGLASSYEQYF. The CDR3 DNA follows: TGTGCCAGCAGCCGAGGACTAGCGAGCTCCTACGAGCAGTACTTC. The chain joins TRBV5-4 to TRBJ2-7, with 9 positions matching TRBD2. The CDR3 has 15 amino acids. V shed 4 bases and J 0 bases; nucleotides not matched to a gene: 5. Germline lookup yields CDR1 SGHNT and CDR2 YYREEE (reference sequence).

The V and J genes are TRBV4-2 and TRBJ2-1, with 7 positions matching TRBD2. The CDR3 is 17 residues long. V lost 2 bases and J lost 4; bases outside the gene matches: 11. CDR1 and CDR2 from the germline V gene are LGHNA and YNFKEQ. Here the CDR3 DNA reads TGTGCCAGCAGCCAACCTTCCCTAGCGGAGGTATACAATGAGCAGTTCTTC. This sequence encodes CASSQPSLAEVYNEQFF.

V usage is TRBV29-1 and J usage is TRBJ2-1; 15 bases line up with TRBD2. Germline CDR1 is SQVTM and CDR2 is ANQGSEA. The junction had 3 bases not matched to a gene; V was cut back by 6 bases and J by 6 bases. The CDR3 contains 14 residues. The CDR3, as DNA: TGCAGCGTGGGACTAGCGGGAGGCGGCAATGAGCAGTTCTTC. Protein: CSVGLAGGGNEQFF.

A few counts support this clone. The rearrangement links TRBV6-6 to TRBJ2-7; no clear D. Per germline, CDR1 MNHNY and CDR2 SVGAGI (reference sequence). The V gene lost 0 bases and the J gene lost 5 bases, with 8 bases spanning the gap. This CDR3 region has 13 residues. The CDR3 DNA reads as TGTGCCAGCAGTTACTCGGCCCGGGACGAGCAGTACTTC. Protein: CASSYSARDEQYF.

The rearrangement joins TRBV5-1 to TRBJ2-1; 11 positions agree with TRBD2. The ends lost 4 bases at V and 2 bases at J; junction bases unmatched: 2. Germline V gene sequence: CDR1 SGHRS, CDR2 YFSETQ. This CDR3 contains 15 residues. CDR3 loop: CASSGTSGTYNEQFF. DNA of the CDR3: TGCGCCAGCAGCGGGACTAGCGGCACCTACAATGAGCAGTTCTTC.

The chain recombines TRBV10-3 with TRBJ2-3; D not certain. The CDR3 has 15 residues. CDR1 is ENHRY, CDR2 SYGVKD, per germline. V was clipped by 3 bases and J by 6 bases, with 16 bases between them. CDR3 residues: CAISDRTADRDTQYF. CDR3 sequence (DNA): TGTGCCATCAGTGACCGGACCGCGGATCGGGATACGCAGTATTTT.

About this clone itself: This sample includes further DNA sequences coding for the same CDR3. The gene calls are TRBV6-5 and TRBJ2-7; 8 bases are a match to TRBD1. Per the germline V gene, CDR1 is MNHEY and CDR2 is SVGAGI. The ends lost 2 bases at V and 4 bases at J; junction bases unmatched: 4. The length of the CDR3 is 14 residues. CDR3 protein: CASSYGTGGYEQYF. CDR3 in DNA: TGTGCCAGCAGTTACGGAACAGGGGGTTACGAGCAGTACTTC.

This clone appeared a few times. This rearrangement joins TRBV5-4 to TRBJ1-2; D uncertain. The germline V and J ends were trimmed by 3 bases and 4 bases, with 13 bases remaining between them. The CDR3 loop spans 14 amino acids. The germline gives CDR1 SGHNT, CDR2 YYREEE (reference sequence). The CDR3 DNA reads as TGTGCCAGCAGCTCGGAAGGGATTCCCTATGGCTACACCTTC. It specifies CASSSEGIPYGYTF.

The V and J genes are TRBV5-1 and TRBJ2-7; 7 bases align to TRBD1. The CDR3 is 17 residues long. The germline CDR1 and CDR2 sequences are SGHRS and YFSETQ. J gave up 2 bases and V 0 bases, and 11 bases lay outside the gene matches. For the CDR3, the DNA is TGCGCCAGCAGCTTGGTTGGAATGAAGGGGGCAGCCTACGAGCAGTACTTC. Translated: CASSLVGMKGAAYEQYF.

The V call is TRBV7-6, the J call TRBJ1-2; D is possibly TRBD1 (5 bases). This CDR3 comprises 13 residues. Trimming took 4 bases from V and 7 from J, leaving 13 bases between them. Germline V lookup: CDR1 SGHVS, CDR2 FNYEAQ. Here the CDR3 DNA reads TGTGCCAGCAGCTCCATGGCAGGGTCTGGCTACACCTTC. Residues: CASSSMAGSGYTF.

This clone was counted once. CDR3 region: CASSVGGTYEQYF. The CDR3 DNA reads as TGTGCCAGCAGCGTGGGGGGAACCTACGAGCAGTACTTC. V gene TRBV2 combines with J gene TRBJ2-7; tentative D call: TRBD2 (6 bases). Germline loops: CDR1 SNHLY, CDR2 FYNNEI. CDR3 length: 13 amino acids. Trimming left V 6 bases short and J 2 bases short, with 11 bases between.

The chain uses TRBV15 and TRBJ2-3; a weak D match, TRBD2 (5 bases). With 3 bases removed from V and 4 bases from J, the gap between germline ends came to 14 bases. CDR1 and CDR2 from the germline V gene are LNHNV and YYDKDF (reference sequence). This CDR3 comprises 15 residues. This CDR3 reads CATSRLPLASDTQYF. CDR3 in DNA: TGTGCCACCAGCAGGCTTCCGCTAGCATCAGATACGCAGTATTTT.

The chain carries TRBV2 and TRBJ2-7; 9 bases are a match to TRBD1. V gave up 6 bases and J gave up 4 bases; unmatched junction bases: 7. From germline, CDR1 is SNHLY and CDR2 FYNNEI. This CDR3 region has 14 residues. CDR3 in amino acids: CASREQGAVYEQYF. The DNA of the CDR3 is TGTGCCAGCAGAGAACAGGGGGCTGTTTACGAGCAGTACTTC.

The gene calls are TRBV27 and TRBJ1-2; D possibly corresponds to TRBD1 (6 bases). V lost 2 bases, J lost 4 bases, and 20 bases lay in between. The CDR3 runs 17 residues. Germline CDR1 is MNHEY and CDR2 is SMNVEV (reference sequence). CDR3 in amino acids: CASSLTPSFGGPYGYTF. The CDR3 DNA sequence: TGTGCCAGCAGTTTAACCCCGTCCTTTGGGGGGCCCTATGGCTACACCTTC.

CDR3 region: CASSLARQGDQPQHF. CDR3 in DNA: TGTGCCAGCAGCTTGGCCCGACAGGGCGATCAGCCCCAGCATTTT. V is TRBV5-6 and J is TRBJ1-5; 7 nucleotides align to TRBD1. Germline V CDR1 and CDR2: SGHDT, YYEEEE. This CDR3 has 15 residues. After removal of 0 bases from V and 5 bases from J, the junction contained 5 bases not matched to a gene.

The chain employs TRBV29-1 and TRBJ1-2; 11 bases are shared with TRBD1. Germline assignment: CDR1 SQVTM and CDR2 ANQGSEA. This CDR3 is built from 15 residues. The V and J ends lost 3 bases and 4 bases, in that order; junction bases with no gene match: 7. This CDR3 is CSVESGQGVPYGYTF. In nucleotides, the CDR3 is TGCAGCGTTGAGTCGGGACAGGGGGTGCCCTATGGCTACACCTTC.

The CDR3 DNA reads TGTGCCAGCAGTTTAGGGGACAGGCGGGGCGAGCAGTACTTC. It yields the protein CASSLGDRRGEQYF. The V call is TRBV27, the J call TRBJ2-7, with 8 bases matching TRBD1. The ends lost 2 bases at V and 6 bases at J; junction bases unmatched: 6. Germline loops: CDR1 MNHEY, CDR2 SMNVEV (reference sequence). The length of the CDR3 is 14 residues.

This clone appeared a few times. The chain joins TRBV25-1 to TRBJ2-2; D might be TRBD1 (5 bases). The V gene lost 5 bases and the J gene lost 8 bases, with 9 bases spanning the gap. Germline values: CDR1 MGHDK, CDR2 SYGVNS. The CDR3 sequence is 12 residues long. CDR3 bases: TGTGCCAGCAGTTTACACAGGGGGGAGCTGTTTTTT. This encodes CASSLHRGELFF.

This clone was counted only a few times. This chain links TRBV6-1 with TRBJ2-5; 11 bases map to TRBD2. V dropped 6 bases and J dropped 5; count of bases not matched to a gene: 8. Germline V gives CDR1 MNHNS, CDR2 SASEGT. The CDR3 sequence is 15 residues long. The CDR3 loop is CASSVLAGASETQYF. In DNA form, the CDR3 reads TGTGCCAGCAGCGTACTAGCGGGAGCCTCTGAGACCCAGTACTTC.

The chain is built from TRBV27 and TRBJ2-7; D might be TRBD1 (6 bases). From germline, CDR1 is MNHEY and CDR2 SMNVEV (reference sequence). The CDR3 extends over 13 amino acids. The V and J ends lost 4 bases and 2 bases respectively, with 9 bases between them. CDR3 bases: TGTGCCAGCAGTTATGGACAGACCTACGAGCAGTACTTC. This translates into CASSYGQTYEQYF.

The chain combines TRBV4-1 with TRBJ2-7; perhaps D is TRBD1 or TRBD2 (5 bases each). Deletions cut 3 bases from V and 4 bases from J, with 13 bases between. The CDR3 spans 14 residues. Germline loops: CDR1 MGHRA, CDR2 YSYEKL. The CDR3, as DNA: TGCGCCAGCAGCCACGGGGCAGACCAGTACGAGCAGTACTTC. It specifies CASSHGADQYEQYF.

V and J are TRBV5-1 and TRBJ1-1, with D perhaps matching TRBD1 (6 bases). CDR1 and CDR2 (germline): SGHRS, YFSETQ. V lost 7 bases, J lost 6 bases, and 22 bases lay in between. The CDR3 spans 15 residues. The CDR3, as DNA: TGCGCCAGCGCTTGGGGGGCGTTTAATTGTGCTGAAGCTTTCTTT. Translation: CASAWGAFNCAEAFF.

J is TRBJ2-7 and V is TRBV9; 12 bases are a match to TRBD2. The CDR3 is made up of 14 amino acids. Germline V gene data show CDR1 as SGDLS and CDR2 as YYNGEE. V dropped 4 bases and J dropped 5; count of bases not matched to a gene: 4. The CDR3 DNA reads TGTGCCAGCAGCTTAAGACTAGCGGGGGACGAGCAGTACTTC. It yields the protein CASSLRLAGDEQYF.

The chain is built from TRBV11-2 and TRBJ2-7; 7 positions agree with TRBD1. The CDR3 is made up of 13 amino acids. The germline V gene has CDR1 SGHAT and CDR2 FQNNGV. V gave up 6 bases and J gave up 1 base; unmatched junction bases: 3. This chain's CDR3 is CASRPQGSYEQYF. CDR3 DNA: TGTGCCAGCAGGCCACAGGGGTCCTACGAGCAGTACTTC.

In its sample, this clone was seen a few times. The chain joins TRBV29-1 to TRBJ2-1; 9 positions match TRBD1. The CDR3 contains 13 residues. Trimming at V came to 5 bases and at J to 6 bases, leaving 5 bases not matched to a gene. Germline assignment: CDR1 SQVTM and CDR2 ANQGSEA. CDR3 sequence reads: CSVPDRGSNEQFF. The CDR3 DNA is TGCAGCGTTCCGGACAGGGGTTCCAATGAGCAGTTCTTC.